The 2 T cell receptor beta chains below all came from one sample that was sequenced in a study of blood T cell repertoires in COVID-19. Using immunoSEQ multiplex PCR, the repertoire was profiled, and TCRdb retains in-frame clones only, with some absent. The sample lists some 99,000 clones, nearly 90% occurring once. What was sequenced was peripheral blood. The source of these receptors is a man aged 70 or older with acute or convalescent COVID-19.

The chain uses TRBV5-4 and TRBJ1-2, with D maybe TRBD1 (6 bases). The CDR3 contains 17 residues. CDR1 is SGHNT and CDR2 is YYREEE in the germline V gene (reference sequence). Trimming removed 4 bases at V and 8 bases at J, with 27 bases between. The DNA of the CDR3 is TGTGCCAGCAGCCATCCCCTCCTTCAGGGGCGGTCGGGCGGCTACACCTTC. This sequence encodes CASSHPLLQGRSGGYTF.

This clone was recorded a few times. The V call is TRBV28, the J call TRBJ2-5; D ambiguous. Trimming pared 3 bases from V and 7 bases from J, leaving 9 bases between. This CDR3 contains 12 residues. Germline assignment: CDR1 MDHEN and CDR2 SYDVKM. In DNA, the CDR3 is TGTGCCAGCAGTTTCCCCGGCGGGACCCAGTACTTC. Protein: CASSFPGGTQYF.